A single T cell receptor (beta chain) is shown here with its context. This sample is drawn from a study of blood T cell repertoires in COVID-19. About the research overall: Sample material is recorded as cDNA or gDNA derived from T cells, B-cell-depleted T cells, or PBMCs.

CDR3 length: 16 residues. Germline CDR1 is MNHEY and CDR2 is SMNVEV (reference sequence). Trimming cost V 6 bases and J 3 bases; bases outside gene matches: 8. Profiled with immunoSEQ multiplex PCR; TCRdb holds only in-frame clones, not every one. Here the sample spans roughly 300,000 clones, 65% to 90% being singletons. The clonotype originates from an older woman with active or convalescent COVID-19. The sequenced sample was peripheral blood. The gene calls are TRBV27 and TRBJ1-5; 10 bases map to TRBD1. The CDR3 region has the DNA TGTGCCAGCAGATTGACAGGGGGCCCCCCCAATCAGCCCCAGCATTTT. Translation: CASRLTGGPPNQPQHF.